This T cell receptor beta chain comes out of a study of cytomegalovirus exposure and HLA in healthy donors. Overall study: A prior analysis found about 110 million unique TCR beta sequences from roughly 180 million T cells.

This CDR3 is built from 14 residues. Germline CDR1 SQVTM, CDR2 ANQGSEA. V shed 2 bases and J shed 2 bases, with 12 bases lying between them. Only one count was recorded for this clone. The antigen remains unidentified. Broader study findings: It was reported that the classifier diagnosed cytomegalovirus status with high specificity and sensitivity in both the original and validation cohorts. For TCR beta chains, V- and J-gene trimming was later linked to a missense DCLRE1C variant.

It was with 60 Vbeta and 13 Jbeta primers that the PCR ran. In the original processing: It was a later analysis that counted around 85 million unique TCR beta chains, of which roughly 11 million were shared. Measured with immunoSEQ multiplex PCR; TCRdb has only the in-frame clones, and not every one. That table is the source of V, J and clone size, and D and trimming were worked out from the DNA. Altogether 200,000 to 250,000 clones are present, roughly 80% being singletons, with the ten largest covering 5.4%. The origin of this receptor is a woman between 40 and 55 years old in good health and CMV-seropositive. This sequence joins TRBV29-1 and TRBJ1-1, with a tentative D call TRBD1 (5 bases). Material for sequencing was PBMCs. CDR3 sequence (DNA): TGCAGCGTTGAAACGGGGGGGATTAACACTGAAGCTTTCTTT. Protein product: CSVETGGINTEAFF.